This T cell receptor beta chain was sequenced during a study of cytotoxic CD8 clonotypes in ibrutinib-treated CLL. Deletions cut 1 base from V and 6 bases from J, with 12 bases between. The CDR3 spans 14 residues. Germline V CDR1 and CDR2: SEHNR, FQNEAQ (reference sequence). This clone showed up just a few times. Its antigen remains unidentified. Sequencing sought depths of 1 in 200,000 to 1 in 1 million T cells. Some clones are missing from TCRdb's copy, which holds only in-frame ones; the method was immunoSEQ multiplex PCR. Of some 13,000 clones listed, roughly 50% are singletons. Regarding the study as a whole: Elevated clonality accompanied ibrutinib response, with a return toward baseline values at progression.

The TCR beta libraries used approximately 2 micrograms of genomic DNA that came from cryopreserved PBMCs. The sequences come from PBMCs, collected at an approximately 26-month disease-progression time point, from a patient treated with ibrutinib. The chain employs TRBV7-9 and TRBJ2-5; tentative D call: TRBD1 (6 bases). The TCR comes from a human donor with chronic lymphocytic leukemia. The CDR3 DNA is TGTGCCAGCAGCTTAGGGCAGGGGAGAAAGACCCAGTACTTC. Amino acid sequence: CASSLGQGRKTQYF.